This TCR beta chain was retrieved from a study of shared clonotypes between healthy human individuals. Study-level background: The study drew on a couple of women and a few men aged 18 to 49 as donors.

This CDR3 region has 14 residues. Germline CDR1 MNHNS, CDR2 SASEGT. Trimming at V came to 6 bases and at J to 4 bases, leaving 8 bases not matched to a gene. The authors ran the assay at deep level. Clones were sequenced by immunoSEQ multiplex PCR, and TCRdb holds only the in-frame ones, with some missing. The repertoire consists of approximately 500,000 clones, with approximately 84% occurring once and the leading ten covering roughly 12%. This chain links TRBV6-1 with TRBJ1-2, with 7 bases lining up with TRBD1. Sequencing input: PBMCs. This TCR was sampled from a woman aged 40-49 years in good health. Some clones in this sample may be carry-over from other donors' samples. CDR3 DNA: TGTGCCAGCAGCCCGACCCGGACAGGCTATGGCTACACCTTC. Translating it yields CASSPTRTGYGYTF.